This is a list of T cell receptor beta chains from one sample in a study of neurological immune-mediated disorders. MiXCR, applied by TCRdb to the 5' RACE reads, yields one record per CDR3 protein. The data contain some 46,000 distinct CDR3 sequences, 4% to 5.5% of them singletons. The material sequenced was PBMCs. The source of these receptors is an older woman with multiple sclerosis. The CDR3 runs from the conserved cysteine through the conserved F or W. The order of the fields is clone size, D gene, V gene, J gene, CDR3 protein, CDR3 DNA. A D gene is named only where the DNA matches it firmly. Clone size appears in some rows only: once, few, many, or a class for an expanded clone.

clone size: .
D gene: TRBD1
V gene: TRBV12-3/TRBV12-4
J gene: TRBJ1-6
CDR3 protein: CASKQDRMENSPLHF
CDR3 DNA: TGTGCCAGCAAGCAGGACAGGATGGAGAATTCACCCCTCCACTTT

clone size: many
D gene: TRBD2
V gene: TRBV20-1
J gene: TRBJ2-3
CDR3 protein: CSAKGRGYTDTQYF
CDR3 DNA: TGCAGTGCCAAAGGGAGGGGATACACAGATACGCAGTATTTT

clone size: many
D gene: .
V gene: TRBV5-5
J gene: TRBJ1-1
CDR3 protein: CASSGRVLNTEAFF
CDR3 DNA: TGTGCCAGCAGCGGCCGGGTTTTGAACACTGAAGCTTTCTTT

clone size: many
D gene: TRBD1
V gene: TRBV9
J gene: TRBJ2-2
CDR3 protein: CASSKNRGPRTGELFF
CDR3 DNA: TGTGCCAGCAGCAAAAACAGGGGGCCTAGAACCGGGGAGCTGTTTTTT

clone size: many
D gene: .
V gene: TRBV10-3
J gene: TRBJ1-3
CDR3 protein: CAVTGTERGNTIYF
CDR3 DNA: TGTGCCGTGACCGGGACCGAGAGGGGAAACACCATATATTTT

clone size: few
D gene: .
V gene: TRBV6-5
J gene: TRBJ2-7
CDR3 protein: CASSSPGTNEQYF
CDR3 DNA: TGTGCCAGCAGTTCTCCCGGGACAAACGAGCAGTACTTC

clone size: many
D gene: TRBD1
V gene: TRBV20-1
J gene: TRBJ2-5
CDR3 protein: CSASDAGGETQYF
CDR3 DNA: TGCAGTGCTAGTGACGCAGGGGGAGAGACCCAGTACTTC

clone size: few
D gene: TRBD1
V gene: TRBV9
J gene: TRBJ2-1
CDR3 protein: CASSVGTGGHNEQFF
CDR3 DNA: TGTGCCAGCAGCGTAGGGACAGGGGGACACAATGAGCAGTTCTTC

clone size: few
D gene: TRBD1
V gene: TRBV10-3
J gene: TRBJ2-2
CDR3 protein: CAITSTGGKDTGELFF
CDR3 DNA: TGTGCCATCACCTCGACAGGGGGCAAGGACACCGGGGAGCTGTTTTTT

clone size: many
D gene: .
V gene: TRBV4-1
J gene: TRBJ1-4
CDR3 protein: CASSPTGLPNEKLFF
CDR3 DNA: TGCGCCAGCAGCCCGACGGGACTGCCTAATGAAAAACTGTTTTTT

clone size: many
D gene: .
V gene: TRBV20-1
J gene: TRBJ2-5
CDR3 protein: CSAAGGETQYF
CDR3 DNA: TGCAGTGCCGCTGGGGGTGAGACCCAGTACTTC

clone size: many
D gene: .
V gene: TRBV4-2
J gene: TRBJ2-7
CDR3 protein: CASSQDGVSYEQYF
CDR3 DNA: TGTGCCAGCAGCCAAGATGGGGTGTCCTACGAGCAGTACTTC

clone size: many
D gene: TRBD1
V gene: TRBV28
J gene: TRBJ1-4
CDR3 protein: CASGSGTVREKLFF
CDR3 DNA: TGTGCCAGCGGGTCCGGGACAGTGCGAGAAAAACTGTTTTTT

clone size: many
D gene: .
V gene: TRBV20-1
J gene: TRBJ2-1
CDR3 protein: CSAKDGGWENNEQFF
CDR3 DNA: TGCAGTGCTAAGGATGGTGGGTGGGAGAACAATGAGCAGTTCTTC

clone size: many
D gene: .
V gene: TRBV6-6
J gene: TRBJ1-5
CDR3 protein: CAARGSNQPQHF
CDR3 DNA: TGTGCCGCCAGAGGTAGCAATCAGCCCCAGCATTTT

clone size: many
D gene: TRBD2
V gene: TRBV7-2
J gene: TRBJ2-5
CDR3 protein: CASSPPTSGAGQETQYF
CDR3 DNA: TGTGCCAGCAGCCCCCCGACTAGCGGGGCGGGGCAAGAGACCCAGTACTTC

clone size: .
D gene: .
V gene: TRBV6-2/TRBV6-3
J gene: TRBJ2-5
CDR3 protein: CASSFGGLETQYF
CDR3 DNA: TGTGCCAGCAGTTTCGGGGGGCTAGAGACCCAGTACTTC

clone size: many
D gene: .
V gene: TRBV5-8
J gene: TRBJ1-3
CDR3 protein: CASSLIGNTIYF
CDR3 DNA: TGTGCCAGCAGCTTGATCGGGAACACCATATATTTT

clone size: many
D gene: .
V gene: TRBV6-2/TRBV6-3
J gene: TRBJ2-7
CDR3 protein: CASINGGHYEQYF
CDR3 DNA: TGTGCCAGCATCAATGGTGGTCACTACGAGCAGTACTTC

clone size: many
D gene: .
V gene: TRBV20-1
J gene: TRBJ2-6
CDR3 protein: CSARVGGGPDVGANVLTF
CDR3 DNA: TGCAGTGCTAGAGTAGGGGGGGGACCTGATGTAGGGGCCAACGTCCTGACTTTC

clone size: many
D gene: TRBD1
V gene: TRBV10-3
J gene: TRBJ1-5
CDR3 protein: CAISRDSRQPQHF
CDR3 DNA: TGTGCCATCAGTAGGGACAGTCGCCAGCCCCAGCATTTT

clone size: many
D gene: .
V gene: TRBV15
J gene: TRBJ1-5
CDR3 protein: CATSTRGPPYQPQHF
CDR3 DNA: TGTGCCACCAGCACAAGAGGTCCACCTTATCAGCCCCAGCATTTT

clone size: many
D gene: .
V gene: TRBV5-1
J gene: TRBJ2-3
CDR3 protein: CASSLLRHPDTQYF
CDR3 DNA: TGCGCCAGCAGCTTGCTACGACACCCAGATACGCAGTATTTT

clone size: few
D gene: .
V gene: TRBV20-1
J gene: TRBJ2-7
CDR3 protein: CSAIAPGDGYEQYF
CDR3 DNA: TGCAGTGCTATAGCCCCAGGAGACGGTTACGAGCAGTACTTC

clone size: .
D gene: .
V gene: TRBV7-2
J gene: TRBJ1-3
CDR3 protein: CASSLGAAVYF
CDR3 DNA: TGTGCCAGCAGCTTAGGGGCGGCGGTATATTTT

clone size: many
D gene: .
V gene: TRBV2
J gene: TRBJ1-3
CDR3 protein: CASSEGRGEVGPTF
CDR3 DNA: TGTGCCAGCAGTGAAGGTCGGGGGGAGGTCGGTCCAACTTTT

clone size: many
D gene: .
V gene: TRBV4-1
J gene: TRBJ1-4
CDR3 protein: CASSQRQVNEKLFF
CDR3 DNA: TGCGCCAGCAGCCAACGACAGGTTAATGAAAAACTGTTTTTT

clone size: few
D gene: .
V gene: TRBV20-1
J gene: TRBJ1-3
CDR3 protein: CSANRALSGNTIYF
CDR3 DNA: TGCAGTGCTAACAGGGCCCTCTCTGGAAACACCATATATTTT

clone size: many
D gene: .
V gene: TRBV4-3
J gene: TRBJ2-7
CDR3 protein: CASSQEYSATYEQYF
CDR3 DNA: TGCGCCAGCAGCCAAGAGTACAGCGCCACCTACGAGCAGTACTTC

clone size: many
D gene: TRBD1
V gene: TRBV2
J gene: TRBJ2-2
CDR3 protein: CASSDRDRAGTGELFF
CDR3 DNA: TGTGCCAGCAGTGATCGGGACAGGGCGGGCACCGGGGAGCTGTTTTTT

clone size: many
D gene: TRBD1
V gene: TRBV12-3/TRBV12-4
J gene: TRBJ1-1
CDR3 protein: CASSRQGSSTEAFF
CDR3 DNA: TGTGCCAGCAGTCGACAGGGGAGCAGCACTGAAGCTTTCTTT

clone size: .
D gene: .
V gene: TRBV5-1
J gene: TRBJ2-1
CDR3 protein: CASSNIREQFF
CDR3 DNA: TGCGCCAGCAGCAATATCCGTGAGCAGTTCTTC

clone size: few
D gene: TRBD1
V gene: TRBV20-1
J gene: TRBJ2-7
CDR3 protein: CSARDRGSPYEQYF
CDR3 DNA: TGCAGTGCTAGGGACAGGGGAAGCCCCTACGAGCAGTACTTC

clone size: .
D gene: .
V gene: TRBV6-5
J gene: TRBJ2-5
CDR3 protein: CASVGQETQYF
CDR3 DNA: TGTGCCAGCGTCGGCCAAGAGACCCAGTACTTC

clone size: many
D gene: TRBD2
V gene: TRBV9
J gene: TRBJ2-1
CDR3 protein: CASSPSGGIYNEQFF
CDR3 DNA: TGTGCCAGCAGCCCTAGCGGGGGGATTTACAATGAGCAGTTCTTC

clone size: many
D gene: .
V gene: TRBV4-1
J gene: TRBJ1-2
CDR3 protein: CASSQEAGYGYTF
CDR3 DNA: TGCGCCAGCAGCCAAGAAGCCGGGTATGGCTACACCTTC

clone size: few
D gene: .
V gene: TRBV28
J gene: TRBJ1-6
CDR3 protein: CASSPRANSPLHF
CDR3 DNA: TGTGCCAGCAGTCCCCGGGCAAATTCACCCCTACACTTT

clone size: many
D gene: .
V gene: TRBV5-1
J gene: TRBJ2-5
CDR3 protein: CASSLEETQYF
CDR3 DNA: TGCGCCAGCAGCTTGGAAGAGACCCAGTACTTC